This T cell receptor (beta chain) was captured in a study of neurological immune-mediated disorders. Study findings and constraints: Multiple sclerosis was found to have the least TCR clonal expansion, below healthy controls, and HTLV-1-associated myelopathy the most.

CDR1 SQVTM and CDR2 ANQGSEA come from the germline V gene. The length of the CDR3 is 12 residues. This clonotype was seen at least ten times. Its antigen is unknown. The junction and the germline gene differ at one end; a read error may be behind it. Time point reported: technical triplicate 2. Unsorted libraries were derived from 2 million PBMCs stored at -80 C. With 10-nucleotide random UMIs, 5'RACE was used to make the cDNA. TCRdb ran MiXCR on the 5' RACE reads and lists one entry per CDR3 protein. The table has around 56,000 distinct CDR3 sequences, under 30% seen once; the top ten hold 4.6%. This TCR was sampled from a man in his 60s with HTLV-1-associated myelopathy (HAM/TSP). This chain connects TRBV29-1 to TRBJ1-2; D remains ambiguous. The material sequenced was PBMCs. As DNA, the CDR3 is TGCAACGTTGACCACAGCAACTATGGCTACACCTTC. It is translated as CNVDHSNYGYTF. The full variable domain, its missing parts supplied by reference TRBV29-1 and TRBJ1-2, is SAVISQKPSRDICQRGTSLTIQCQVDSQVTMMFWYRQQPGQSLTLIATANQGSEATYESGFVIDKFPISRPNLTFSTLTVSNMSPEDSSIYLCNVDHSNYGYTFGSGTRLTVV.